This T cell receptor beta chain was captured by sequencing in a study of a mutant IDH1 vaccine in newly diagnosed glioma. The overall study: Pretreatment consisted of radiotherapy, temozolomide, or both, with most receiving both.

Sequenced by immunoSEQ multiplex PCR; TCRdb stores in-frame clones only, minus some. The sample has 30,000 to 40,000 clones; 82% are singletons. Overall study findings and caveats: Across multiple MHC alleles, approximately 93% of patients had vaccine-induced responses. Pseudoprogression seemingly bore no relation to changes in top peripheral T cell clonotypes.

Time point denoted: week 35, safety follow-up. Every vaccine dose comprised 300 ug of mutant IDH1 20-mer peptide plus topical imiquimod. Donors' newly diagnosed IDH1-mutant WHO grade 3 or 4 astrocytomas lacked nuclear ATRX. As regards this clone: Its target is unknown.

V was shortened by 6 bases and J by 1 base, with 12 bases between the two germline ends. The CDR3 is 14 residues long. The germline V gene has CDR1 SNHLY and CDR2 FYNNEI. The input for sequencing was PBMCs, taken from a glioma patient whose treatment included an IDH1 peptide vaccine. This chain connects TRBV2 to TRBJ1-1; D is perhaps TRBD1 (5 bases). The receptor was derived from a woman aged 18-30 years with glioma. This CDR3 reads CASRRGGENTEAFF. The CDR3 DNA follows: TGTGCCAGCAGGCGGGGGGGGGAGAACACTGAAGCTTTCTTT. The full variable domain, with the rest looked up from reference TRBV2 and TRBJ1-1, is EPEVTQTPSHQVTQMGQEVILRCVPISNHLYFYWYRQILGQKVEFLVSFYNNEISEKSEIFDDQFSVERPDGSNFTLKIRSTKLEDSAMYFCASRRGGENTEAFFGQGTRLTVV.